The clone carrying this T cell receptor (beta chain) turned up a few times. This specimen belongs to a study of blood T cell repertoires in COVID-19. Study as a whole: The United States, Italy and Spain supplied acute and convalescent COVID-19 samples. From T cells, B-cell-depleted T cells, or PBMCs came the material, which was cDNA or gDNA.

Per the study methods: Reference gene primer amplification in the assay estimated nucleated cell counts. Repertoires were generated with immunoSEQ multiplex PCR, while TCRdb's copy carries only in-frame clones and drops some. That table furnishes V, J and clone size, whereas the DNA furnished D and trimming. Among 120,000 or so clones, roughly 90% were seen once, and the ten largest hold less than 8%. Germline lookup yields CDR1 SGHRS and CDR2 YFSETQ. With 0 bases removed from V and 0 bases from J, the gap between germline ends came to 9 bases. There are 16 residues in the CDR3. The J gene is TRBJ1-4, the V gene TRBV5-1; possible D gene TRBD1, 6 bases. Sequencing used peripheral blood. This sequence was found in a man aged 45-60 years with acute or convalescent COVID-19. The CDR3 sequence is CASSLVGAATNEKLFF. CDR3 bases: TGCGCCAGCAGCTTGGTGGGGGCGGCAACTAATGAAAAACTGTTTTTT.